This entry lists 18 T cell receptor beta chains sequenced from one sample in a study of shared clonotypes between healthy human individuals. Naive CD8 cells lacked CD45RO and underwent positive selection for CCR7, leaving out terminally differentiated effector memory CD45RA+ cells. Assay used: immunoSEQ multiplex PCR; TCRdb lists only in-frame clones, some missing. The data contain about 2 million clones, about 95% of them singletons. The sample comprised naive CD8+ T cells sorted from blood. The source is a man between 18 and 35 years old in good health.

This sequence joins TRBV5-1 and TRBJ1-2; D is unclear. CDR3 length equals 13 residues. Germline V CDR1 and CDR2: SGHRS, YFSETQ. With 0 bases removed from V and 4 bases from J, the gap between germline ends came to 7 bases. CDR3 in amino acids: CASSLGVIYGYTF. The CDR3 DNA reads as TGCGCCAGCAGCTTGGGGGTAATCTATGGCTACACCTTC.

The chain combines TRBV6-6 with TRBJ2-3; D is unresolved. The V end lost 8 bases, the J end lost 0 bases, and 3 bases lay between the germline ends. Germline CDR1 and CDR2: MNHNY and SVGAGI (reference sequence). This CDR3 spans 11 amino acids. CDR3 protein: CASVSTDTQYF. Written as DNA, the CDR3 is TGTGCCAGCGTTAGCACAGATACGCAGTATTTT.

CDR3 coding DNA: TGCGCCAGCAGCCAAGATAATTCAGGCTACAATGAGCAGTTCTTC. Translating it yields CASSQDNSGYNEQFF. This chain uses TRBV4-1 with TRBJ2-1; D is ambiguous. The CDR3 is 15 residues long. Germline assignment: CDR1 MGHRA and CDR2 YSYEKL. Trimming left V 0 bases short and J 3 bases short, with 9 bases between.

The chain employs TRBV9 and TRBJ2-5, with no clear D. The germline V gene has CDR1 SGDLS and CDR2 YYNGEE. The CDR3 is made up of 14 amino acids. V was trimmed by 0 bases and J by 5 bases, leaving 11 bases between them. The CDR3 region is CASSVGPVWETQYF. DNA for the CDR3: TGTGCCAGCAGCGTAGGTCCCGTCTGGGAGACCCAGTACTTC. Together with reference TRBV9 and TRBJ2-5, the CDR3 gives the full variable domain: DSGVTQTPKHLITATGQRVTLRCSPRSGDLSVYWYQQSLDQGLQFLIQYYNGEERAKGNILERFSAQQFPDLHSELNLSSLELGDSALYFCASSVGPVWETQYFGPGTRLLVL.

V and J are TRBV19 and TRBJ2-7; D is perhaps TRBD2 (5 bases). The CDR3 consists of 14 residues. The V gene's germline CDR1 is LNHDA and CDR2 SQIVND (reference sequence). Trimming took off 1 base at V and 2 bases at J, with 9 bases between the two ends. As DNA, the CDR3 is TGTGCCAGTAGTATAGCAGCGCGGGCCTACGAGCAGTACTTC. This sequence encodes CASSIAARAYEQYF.

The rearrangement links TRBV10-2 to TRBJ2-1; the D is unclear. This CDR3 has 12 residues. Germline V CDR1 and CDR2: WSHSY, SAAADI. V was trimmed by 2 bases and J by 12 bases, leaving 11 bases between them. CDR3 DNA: TGCGCCAGCAGTGAGGCGGTCTCGGGGCAGTTCTTC. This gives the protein CASSEAVSGQFF.

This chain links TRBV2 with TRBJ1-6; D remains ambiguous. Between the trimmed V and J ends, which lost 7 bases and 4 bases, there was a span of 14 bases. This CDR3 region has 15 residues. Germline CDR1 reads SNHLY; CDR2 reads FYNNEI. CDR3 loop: CASNGLSVYNSPLHF. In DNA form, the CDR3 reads TGTGCCAGCAACGGATTGTCCGTTTATAATTCACCCCTCCACTTT.

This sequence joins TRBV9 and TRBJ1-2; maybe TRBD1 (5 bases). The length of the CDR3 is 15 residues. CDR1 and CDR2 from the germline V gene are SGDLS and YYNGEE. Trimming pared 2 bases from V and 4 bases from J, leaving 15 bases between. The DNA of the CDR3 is TGTGCCAGCAGCGTGGGGGACCCGGGCGGCTATGGCTACACCTTC. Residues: CASSVGDPGGYGYTF.

CDR3 nucleotide sequence: TGCGCCAGCAGCCAACGGGACATTAGCAATCAGCCCCAGCATTTT. Protein: CASSQRDISNQPQHF. This chain uses TRBV4-1 with TRBJ1-5; TRBD1 might be the D (6 bases). From germline, CDR1 is MGHRA and CDR2 YSYEKL. This CDR3 is built from 15 residues. The ends were cut back, 2 bases at V and 0 bases at J, with 8 bases in the middle.

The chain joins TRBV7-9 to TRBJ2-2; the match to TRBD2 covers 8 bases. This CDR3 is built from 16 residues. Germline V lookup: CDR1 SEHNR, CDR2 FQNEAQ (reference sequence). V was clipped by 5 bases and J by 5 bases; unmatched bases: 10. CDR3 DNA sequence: TGTGCCAGCAGCGCACCCGGGGGGGCAAGGACCGGGGAGCTGTTTTTT. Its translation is CASSAPGGARTGELFF.

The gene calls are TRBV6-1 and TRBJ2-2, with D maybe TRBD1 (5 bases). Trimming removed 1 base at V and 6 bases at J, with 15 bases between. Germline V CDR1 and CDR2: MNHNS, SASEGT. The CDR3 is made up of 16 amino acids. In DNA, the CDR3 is TGTGCCAGCAGTGAAGTTACCCAGGGTTCCGCCGGGGAGCTGTTTTTT. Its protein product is CASSEVTQGSAGELFF.

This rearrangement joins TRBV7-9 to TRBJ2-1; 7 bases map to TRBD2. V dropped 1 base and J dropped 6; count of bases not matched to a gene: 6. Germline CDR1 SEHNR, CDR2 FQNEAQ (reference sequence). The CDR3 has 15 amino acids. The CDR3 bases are TGTGCCAGCAGCTTAGACGGCCCGGGGGGCAATGAGCAGTTCTTC. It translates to CASSLDGPGGNEQFF.

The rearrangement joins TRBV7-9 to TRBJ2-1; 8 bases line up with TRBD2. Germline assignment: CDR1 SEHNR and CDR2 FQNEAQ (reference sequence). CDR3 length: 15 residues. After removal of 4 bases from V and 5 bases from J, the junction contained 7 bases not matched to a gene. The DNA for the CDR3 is TGTGCCAGCAGCTCCTACCCGGGAGGGAACAATGAGCAGTTCTTC. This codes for CASSSYPGGNNEQFF.

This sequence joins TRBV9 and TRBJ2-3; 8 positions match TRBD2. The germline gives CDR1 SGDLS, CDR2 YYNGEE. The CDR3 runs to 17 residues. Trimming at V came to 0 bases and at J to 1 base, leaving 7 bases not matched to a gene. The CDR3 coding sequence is TGTGCCAGCAGCGTAGCCGAGTACGGGGGGGGCACAGATACGCAGTATTTT. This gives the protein CASSVAEYGGGTDTQYF. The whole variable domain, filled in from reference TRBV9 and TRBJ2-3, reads DSGVTQTPKHLITATGQRVTLRCSPRSGDLSVYWYQQSLDQGLQFLIQYYNGEERAKGNILERFSAQQFPDLHSELNLSSLELGDSALYFCASSVAEYGGGTDTQYFGPGTRLTVL.

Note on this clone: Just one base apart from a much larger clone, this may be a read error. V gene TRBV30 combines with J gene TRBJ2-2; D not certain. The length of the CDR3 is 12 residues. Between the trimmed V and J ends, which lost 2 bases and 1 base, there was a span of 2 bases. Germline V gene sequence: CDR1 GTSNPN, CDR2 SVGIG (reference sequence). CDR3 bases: TGTGCCTGGAGTTGGAACACCGGGGAGCTGTTTTTT. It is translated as CAWSWNTGELFF. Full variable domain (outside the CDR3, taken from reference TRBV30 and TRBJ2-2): SQTIHQWPATLVQPVGSPLSLECTVEGTSNPNLYWYRQAAGRGLQLLFYSVGIGQISSEVPQNLSASRPQDRQFILSSKKLLLSDSGFYLCAWSWNTGELFFGEGSRLTVL.

CDR3 loop: CASSQGLWSYEQYF. The CDR3 DNA is TGTGCCAGTAGTCAGGGACTATGGTCCTACGAGCAGTACTTC. The chain combines TRBV19 with TRBJ2-7, with 7 bases aligning to TRBD2. CDR1 is LNHDA, CDR2 SQIVND, per germline (reference sequence). This CDR3 contains 14 residues. Germline trimming cut 5 bases from V and 1 base from J; bases unmatched to any gene: 5.

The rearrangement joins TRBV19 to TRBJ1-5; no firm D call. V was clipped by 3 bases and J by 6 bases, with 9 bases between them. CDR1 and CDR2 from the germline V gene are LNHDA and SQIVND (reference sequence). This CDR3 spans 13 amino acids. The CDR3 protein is CASSIRAGQPQHF. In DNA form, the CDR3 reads TGTGCCAGTAGTATTAGGGCCGGTCAGCCCCAGCATTTT.

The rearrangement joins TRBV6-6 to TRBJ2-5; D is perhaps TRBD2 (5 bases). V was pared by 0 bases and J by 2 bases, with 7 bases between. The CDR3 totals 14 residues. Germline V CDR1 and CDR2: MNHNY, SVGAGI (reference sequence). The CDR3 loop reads CASSYSIAQETQYF. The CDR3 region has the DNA TGTGCCAGCAGTTACTCGATAGCGCAAGAGACCCAGTACTTC.